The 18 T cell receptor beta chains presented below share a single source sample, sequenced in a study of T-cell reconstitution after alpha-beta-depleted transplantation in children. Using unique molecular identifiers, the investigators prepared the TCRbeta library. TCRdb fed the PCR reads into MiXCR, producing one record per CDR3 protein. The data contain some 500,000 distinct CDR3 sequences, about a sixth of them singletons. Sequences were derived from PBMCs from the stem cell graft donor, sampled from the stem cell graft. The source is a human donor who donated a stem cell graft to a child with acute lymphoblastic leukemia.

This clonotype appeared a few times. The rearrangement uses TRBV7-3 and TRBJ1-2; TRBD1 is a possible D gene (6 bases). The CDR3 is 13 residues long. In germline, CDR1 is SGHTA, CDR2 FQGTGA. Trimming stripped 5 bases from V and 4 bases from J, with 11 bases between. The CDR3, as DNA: TGTGCCAGCAGCCCAAGGGGGGGCTATGGCTACACCTTC. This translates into CASSPRGGYGYTF.

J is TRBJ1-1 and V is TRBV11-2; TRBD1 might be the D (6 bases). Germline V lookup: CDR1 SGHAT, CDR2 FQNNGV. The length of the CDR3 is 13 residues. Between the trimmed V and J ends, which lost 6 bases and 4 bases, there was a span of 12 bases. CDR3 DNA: TGTGCCAGCAGGCCCAGGGGCGGCACTGAAGCTTTCTTT. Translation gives CASRPRGGTEAFF.

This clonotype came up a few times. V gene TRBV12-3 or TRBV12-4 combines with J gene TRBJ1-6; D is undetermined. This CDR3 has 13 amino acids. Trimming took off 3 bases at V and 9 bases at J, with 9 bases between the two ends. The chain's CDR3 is CASSFYFGSPLHF. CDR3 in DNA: TGTGCCAGCAGTTTTTATTTCGGTTCACCCCTCCACTTT.

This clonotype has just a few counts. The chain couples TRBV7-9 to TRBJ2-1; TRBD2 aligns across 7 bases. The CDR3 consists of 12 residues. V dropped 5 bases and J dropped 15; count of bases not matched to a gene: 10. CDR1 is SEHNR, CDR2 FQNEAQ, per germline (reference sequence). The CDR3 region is CASSPASGNPFF. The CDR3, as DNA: TGTGCCAGCAGCCCAGCTAGCGGAAATCCGTTCTTC.

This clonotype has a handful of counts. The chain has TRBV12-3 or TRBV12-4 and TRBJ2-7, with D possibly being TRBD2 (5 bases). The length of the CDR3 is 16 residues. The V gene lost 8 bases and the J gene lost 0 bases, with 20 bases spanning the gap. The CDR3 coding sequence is TGTGCCAGCGCTTCTCGCCGGGCGGGCCACTCCTACGAGCAGTACTTC. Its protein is CASASRRAGHSYEQYF.

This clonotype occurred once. CDR3 bases: TGTGCCAGCAGTTACGCGGGAGGACAATATGAGCAGTACTTC. Translating gives CASSYAGGQYEQYF. The genes are TRBV6-5 and TRBJ2-7; TRBD2 matches 8 bases. This CDR3 has 14 residues. The V gene end was trimmed by 2 bases and the J gene end by 7 bases; junction bases not matched to a gene: 7. Germline V gives CDR1 MNHEY, CDR2 SVGAGI.

CDR3 region: CASSSGPRQGIRVFF. CDR3 bases: TGTGCCAGCAGTTCCGGGCCGCGACAGGGGATAAGGGTGTTTTTT. This chain links TRBV28 with TRBJ1-4, with 8 bases lining up with TRBD1. The CDR3 sequence is 15 residues long. CDR1 and CDR2 (germline): MDHEN, SYDVKM. After removal of 4 bases from V and 15 bases from J, the junction contained 16 bases not matched to a gene.

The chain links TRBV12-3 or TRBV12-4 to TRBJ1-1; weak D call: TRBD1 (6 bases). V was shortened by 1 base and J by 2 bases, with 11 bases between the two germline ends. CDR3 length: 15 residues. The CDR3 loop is CASSLGRTANTEAFF. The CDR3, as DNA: TGTGCCAGCAGTTTAGGACGGACAGCTAACACTGAAGCTTTCTTT.

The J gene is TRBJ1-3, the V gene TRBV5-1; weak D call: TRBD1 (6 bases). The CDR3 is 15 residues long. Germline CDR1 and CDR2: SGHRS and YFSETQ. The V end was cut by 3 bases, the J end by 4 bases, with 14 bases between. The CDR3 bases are TGCGCCAGCAGCTCCGGACAGAGGAACGGAAACACCATATATTTT. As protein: CASSSGQRNGNTIYF.

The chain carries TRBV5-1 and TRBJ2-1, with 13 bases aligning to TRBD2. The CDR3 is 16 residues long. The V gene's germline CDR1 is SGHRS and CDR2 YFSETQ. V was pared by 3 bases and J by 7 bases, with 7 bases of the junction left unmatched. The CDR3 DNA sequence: TGCGCCAGCAGCTCAGGACTAGCGGGAGACAGAAATGAGCAGTTCTTC. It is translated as CASSSGLAGDRNEQFF.

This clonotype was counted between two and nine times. The CDR3 loop reads CASSLGHRGKTEAFF. As DNA, the CDR3 is TGCGCCAGCAGCTTGGGTCACAGGGGGAAAACTGAAGCTTTCTTT. J is TRBJ1-1 and V is TRBV5-1; TRBD1 matches at 8 bases. In germline, CDR1 is SGHRS, CDR2 YFSETQ. V was clipped by 0 bases and J by 5 bases; unmatched bases: 6. The CDR3 has 15 residues.

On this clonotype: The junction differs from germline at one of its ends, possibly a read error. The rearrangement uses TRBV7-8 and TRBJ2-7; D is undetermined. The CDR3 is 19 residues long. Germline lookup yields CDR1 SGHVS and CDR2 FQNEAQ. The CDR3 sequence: CASSFPLGFPDTDEYDQYF. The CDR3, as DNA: TGTGCCAGCAGCTTCCCCCTGGGTTTTCCCGATACCGACGAATACGACCAGTACTTC.

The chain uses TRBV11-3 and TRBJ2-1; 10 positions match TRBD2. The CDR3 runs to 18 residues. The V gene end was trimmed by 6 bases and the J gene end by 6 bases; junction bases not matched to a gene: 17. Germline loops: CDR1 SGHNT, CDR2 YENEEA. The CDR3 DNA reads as TGTGCCAGCAGGCCTATAGCGGGAGGACGCGCCCTTTCCAATGAGCAGTTCTTC. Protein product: CASRPIAGGRALSNEQFF.

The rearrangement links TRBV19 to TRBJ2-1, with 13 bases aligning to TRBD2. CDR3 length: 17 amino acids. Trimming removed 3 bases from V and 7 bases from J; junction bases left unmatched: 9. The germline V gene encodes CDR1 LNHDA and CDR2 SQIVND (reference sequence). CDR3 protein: CASSITKTSGRINEQFF. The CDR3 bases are TGTGCCAGTAGTATTACCAAGACTAGCGGGAGGATAAATGAGCAGTTCTTC.

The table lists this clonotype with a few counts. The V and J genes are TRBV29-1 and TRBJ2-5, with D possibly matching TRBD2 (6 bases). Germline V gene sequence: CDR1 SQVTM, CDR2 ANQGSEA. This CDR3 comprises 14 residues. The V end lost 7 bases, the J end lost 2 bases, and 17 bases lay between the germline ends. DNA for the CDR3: TGCAGCGCCGGCAGGGACTCGGGACAAGAGACCCAGTACTTC. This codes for CSAGRDSGQETQYF.

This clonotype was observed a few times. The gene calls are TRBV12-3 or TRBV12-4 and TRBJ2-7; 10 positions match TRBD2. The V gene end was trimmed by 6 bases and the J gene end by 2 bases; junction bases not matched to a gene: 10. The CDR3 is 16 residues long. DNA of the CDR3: TGTGCCAGCAGCCGAAAGACTAGCGGGCTACCCTACGAGCAGTACTTC. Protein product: CASSRKTSGLPYEQYF.

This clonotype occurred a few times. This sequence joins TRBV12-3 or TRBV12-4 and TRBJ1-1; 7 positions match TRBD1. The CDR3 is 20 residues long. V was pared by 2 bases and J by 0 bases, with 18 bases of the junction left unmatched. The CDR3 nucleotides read TGTGCCAGCAGTTTAACCCCCCACTGGGCGACAGGGCCGATGAACACTGAAGCTTTCTTT. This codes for CASSLTPHWATGPMNTEAFF.

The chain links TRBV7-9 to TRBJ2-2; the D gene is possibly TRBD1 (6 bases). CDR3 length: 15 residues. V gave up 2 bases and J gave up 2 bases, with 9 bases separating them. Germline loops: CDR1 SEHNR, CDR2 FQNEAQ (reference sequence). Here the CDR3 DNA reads TGTGCCAGCAGCTTACGGGACATTAACACCGGGGAGCTGTTTTTT. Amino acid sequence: CASSLRDINTGELFF.